The clone carrying this T cell receptor beta chain was seen a handful of times. J was trimmed by 3 bases and V by 6 bases; bases with no gene match: 10. CDR3 size: 14 residues. CDR1 DFQATT and CDR2 SNEGSKA come from the germline V gene (reference sequence). TRAV and TRBV primers primed cDNA for both TCRalpha and TCRbeta. For amplifying TCRs, the PCR ran for about 22 cycles with Phusion, which was used together with a constant-region primer and the adapter on the V primers. TCRdb fed the reads into MiXCR, producing one record per CDR3 protein. The table includes 35,000 to 50,000 distinct CDR3 sequences, 20% to 25% detected once. The data are from a study of low-dose radiotherapy and immunotherapy resistance in tumors. About the study: Cohort 1 patients were irradiated with 0.5 Gy fractions every 2 weeks to 6.5 Gy total. Dosing for Cohort 2 consisted of 1 Gy per fraction every two weeks, reaching a total of 13 Gy over 26 weeks. Every six weeks patients received intravenous ipilimumab 1 mg/kg, and every two weeks they received intravenous nivolumab 240 mg.

Time point specified: after trial treatment. The treatment: LDRT plus nivolumab, ipilimumab, low-dose cyclophosphamide and aspirin (RACIN trial). Nivolumab, ipilimumab, aspirin, low-dose cyclophosphamide and low-dose radiotherapy were all administered to the donors. This sample comprised PBMCs, obtained after low-dose radiotherapy plus immunotherapy. This sequence joins TRBV20-1 and TRBJ2-7, with 8 positions matching TRBD2. The TCR comes from a female donor with ovarian cancer. The CDR3, as DNA: TGCAGTGCCTTAAGGGCGGGGGGCGTCTACGAGCAGTACTTC. This translates into CSALRAGGVYEQYF.